This T cell receptor beta chain was captured by sequencing in a study of T cell changes during pregnancy in multiple sclerosis. The germline gives CDR1 MNHEY, CDR2 SVGAGI. CDR3 size: 14 residues. Profiled with immunoSEQ multiplex PCR; TCRdb holds only in-frame clones, not every one. The sample records roughly 42,000 clones, about 88% being singletons. This receptor was identified in a female donor with multiple sclerosis, enrolled in a pregnancy study. Sequencing used CD4+ T cells from peripheral blood mononuclear cells, obtained in the first trimester of pregnancy. This chain uses TRBV6-5 with TRBJ2-5; 12 positions agree with TRBD2. TRBJ2-7 explains the end of the DNA better; the J call may be wrong. CDR3 sequence reads: CASRSGLAGREQYF. The CDR3 region has the DNA TGTGCCAGCAGGTCCGGACTAGCGGGACGCGAGCAGTACTTC.